This T cell receptor beta chain stems from a study of shared clonotypes between healthy human individuals. The CDR3 has 10 amino acids. V was clipped by 6 bases and J by 9 bases, with 8 bases between them. Per the germline V gene, CDR1 is MNHEY and CDR2 is SMNVEV (reference sequence). Points from the study as a whole: Of the naive CD4 clonotypes, roughly 5% were shared across several donors.

This clone appeared once. Its antigen is unknown. Template for every sorted-subset replicate PCR totaled about 0.2 ug DNA, 25,000 to 35,000 T cell genomes. Method: immunoSEQ multiplex PCR; TCRdb's copy keeps in-frame clones and lacks some. The sample lists about 2.4 million clones; over 85% were seen once. The material sequenced was naive CD4+ T cells from PBMCs. This sample's subset: CD45RA+ positively selected. This clonotype originated in a man younger than 35 in good health. Some clones in this sample may be carry-over from other donors' samples. The J gene is TRBJ2-5, the V gene TRBV27; D gene ambiguous. CDR3 nucleotide sequence: TGTGCCAGCAGCAAGATAGCCCAGTACTTC. It specifies CASSKIAQYF.